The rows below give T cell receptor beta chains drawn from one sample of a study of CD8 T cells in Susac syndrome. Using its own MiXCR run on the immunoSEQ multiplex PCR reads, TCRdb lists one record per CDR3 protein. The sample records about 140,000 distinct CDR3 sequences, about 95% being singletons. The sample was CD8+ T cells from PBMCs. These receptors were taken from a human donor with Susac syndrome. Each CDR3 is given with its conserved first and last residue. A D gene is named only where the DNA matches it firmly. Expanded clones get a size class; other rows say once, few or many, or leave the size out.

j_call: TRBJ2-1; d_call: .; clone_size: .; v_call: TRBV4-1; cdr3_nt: TGCGCCAGCAGCCGCTGGGTGATGGGGTCGGTTGAGCAGTTCTTC; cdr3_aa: CASSRWVMGSVEQFF
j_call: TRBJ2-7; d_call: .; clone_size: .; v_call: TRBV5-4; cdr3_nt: TGTGCCAGCTCGGAAACAGGGTTCGACGAGCAGTACTTC; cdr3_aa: CASSETGFDEQYF
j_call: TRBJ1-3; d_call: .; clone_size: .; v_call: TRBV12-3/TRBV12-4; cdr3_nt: TGTGCCAGCAGTTCTAGTGCTGACAATTCTGGAAACACCATATATTTT; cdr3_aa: CASSSSADNSGNTIYF
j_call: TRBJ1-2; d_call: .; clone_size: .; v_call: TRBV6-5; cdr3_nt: TGTGCCAGCAGTTACTCGAACGGAAACTATGGCTACACCTTC; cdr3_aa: CASSYSNGNYGYTF
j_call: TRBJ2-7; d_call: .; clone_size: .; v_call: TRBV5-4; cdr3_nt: TGTGCCAGCAGTTCGGGCTCTAACGAGCAGTACTTC; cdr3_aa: CASSSGSNEQYF
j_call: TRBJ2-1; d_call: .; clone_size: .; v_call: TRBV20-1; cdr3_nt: TGCAGTGCTGCCTCCCCTAGAGATGAGCAGTTCTTC; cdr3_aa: CSAASPRDEQFF
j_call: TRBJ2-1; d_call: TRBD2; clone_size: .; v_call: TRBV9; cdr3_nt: TGTGCCAGCAGCTTCCCCGGTTTGGGGGGGTACAATGAGCAGTTCTTC; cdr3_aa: CASSFPGLGGYNEQFF
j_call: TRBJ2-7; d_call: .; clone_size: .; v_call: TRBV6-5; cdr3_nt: TGTGCCAGCAGTTACTCGAGATCCCAGGACACTGACTACGAGCAGTACTTC; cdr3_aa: CASSYSRSQDTDYEQYF
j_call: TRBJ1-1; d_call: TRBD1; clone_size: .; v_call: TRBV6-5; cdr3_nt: TGTGCCAGCAGTTTACAGGGGGCCATGAACACTGAAGCTTTCTTT; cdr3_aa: CASSLQGAMNTEAFF
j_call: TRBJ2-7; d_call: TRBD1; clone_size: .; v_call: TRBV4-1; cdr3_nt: TGCGCCAGCGGCTCCGGGACAGGGGACTACGAGCAGTACTTC; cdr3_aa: CASGSGTGDYEQYF
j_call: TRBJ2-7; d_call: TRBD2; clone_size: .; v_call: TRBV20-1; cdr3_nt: TGCAGTGCTGGCGGGGGGCACGAGCAGTACTTC; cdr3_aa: CSAGGGHEQYF
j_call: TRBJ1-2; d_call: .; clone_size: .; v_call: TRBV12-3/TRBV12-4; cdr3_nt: TGTGCCAGCAGTTTGAGCCCCACCGGGGATGGCTACACCTTC; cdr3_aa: CASSLSPTGDGYTF
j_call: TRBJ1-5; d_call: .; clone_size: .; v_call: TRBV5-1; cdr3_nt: TGCGCCAGCAGCTTGGCCGGTCAGAATCAGCCCCAGCATTTT; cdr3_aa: CASSLAGQNQPQHF
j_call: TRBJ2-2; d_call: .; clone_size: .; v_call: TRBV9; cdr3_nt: TGTGCCAGCAGCGTTTCTCGAGGTGCGAACACCGGGGAGCTGTTTTTT; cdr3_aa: CASSVSRGANTGELFF
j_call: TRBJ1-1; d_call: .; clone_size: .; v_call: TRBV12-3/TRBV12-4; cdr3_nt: TGTGCCAGCAGTTTGACAGGAACCCCTGAAGCTTTCTTT; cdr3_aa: CASSLTGTPEAFF
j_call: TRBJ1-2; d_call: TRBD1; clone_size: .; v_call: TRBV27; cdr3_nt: TGTGCCAGCAGCCCGGAGGGGACAGTCTATGGCTACACCTTC; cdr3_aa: CASSPEGTVYGYTF
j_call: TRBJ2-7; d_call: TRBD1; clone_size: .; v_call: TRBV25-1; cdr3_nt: TGTGCCAGCAGTGATGCAGGATGGGGGGACAGGGTCTACGAGCAGTACTTC; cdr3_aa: CASSDAGWGDRVYEQYF
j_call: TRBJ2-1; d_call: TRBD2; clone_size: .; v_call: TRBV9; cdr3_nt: TGTGCCAGCAGCGAGATAGCGGGACCTTGGGATGAGCAGTTCTTC; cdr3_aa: CASSEIAGPWDEQFF
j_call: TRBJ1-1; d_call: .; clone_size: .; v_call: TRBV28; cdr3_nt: TGTGCCAGCAGCGACGATCCTGAAGCTTTCTTT; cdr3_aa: CASSDDPEAFF
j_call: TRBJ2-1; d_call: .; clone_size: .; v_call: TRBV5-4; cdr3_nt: TGTGCCAGCAGCTTGGAACGGAGCTCCTACAATGAGCAGTTCTTC; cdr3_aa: CASSLERSSYNEQFF
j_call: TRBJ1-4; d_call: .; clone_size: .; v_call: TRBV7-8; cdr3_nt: TGTGCCAGCAGCTTAGACGATGCCAATGAAAAACTGTTTTTT; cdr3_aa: CASSLDDANEKLFF
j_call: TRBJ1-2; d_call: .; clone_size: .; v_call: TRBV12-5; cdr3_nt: TGTGCTAGTGGTTTGATGCAGAGCTACACCTTC; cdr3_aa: CASGLMQSYTF
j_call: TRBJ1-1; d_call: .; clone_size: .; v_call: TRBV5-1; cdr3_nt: TGCGCCAGCAGCTCTCCGACAGAGGGGGTCACTGAAGCTTTCTTT; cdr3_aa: CASSSPTEGVTEAFF
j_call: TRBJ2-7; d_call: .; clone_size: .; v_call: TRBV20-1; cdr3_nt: TGCAGTGCTAGAGGGGAAGGACTTACCTACGAGCAGTACTTC; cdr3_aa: CSARGEGLTYEQYF
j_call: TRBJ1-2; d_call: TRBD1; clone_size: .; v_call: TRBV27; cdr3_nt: TGTGCCAGCAGTTTATGGACAGGGGGCATCGGTGGCTACACCTTC; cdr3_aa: CASSLWTGGIGGYTF
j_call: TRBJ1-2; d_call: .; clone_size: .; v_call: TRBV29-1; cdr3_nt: TGCAGCGTCGATACAGTGGCTTATGGCTACACCTTC; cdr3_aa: CSVDTVAYGYTF
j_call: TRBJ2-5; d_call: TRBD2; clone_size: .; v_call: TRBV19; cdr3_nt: TGTGCCAGTAGTATAGGACTAGCGGTACCGGTGGAGACCCAGTACTTC; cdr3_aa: CASSIGLAVPVETQYF
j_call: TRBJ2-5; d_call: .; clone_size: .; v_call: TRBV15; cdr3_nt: TGTGCCACCAGCCGTCCGGATGGGTCTCAAGAGACCCAGTACTTC; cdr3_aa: CATSRPDGSQETQYF
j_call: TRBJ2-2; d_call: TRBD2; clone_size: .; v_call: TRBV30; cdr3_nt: TGTGCCTGGAGTGTAGGGGATAGCGGGATCTACGGGGAGCTGTTTTTT; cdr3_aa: CAWSVGDSGIYGELFF
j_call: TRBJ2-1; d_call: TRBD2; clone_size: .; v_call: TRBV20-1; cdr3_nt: TGCAGTGCTAGTAGCGGGAGGGTCTGGGAGCAGTTCTTC; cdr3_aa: CSASSGRVWEQFF
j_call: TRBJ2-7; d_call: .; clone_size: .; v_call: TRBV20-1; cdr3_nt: TGCAGTGCTAGGGAACAGGGGACTCCCTACGAGCAGTACTTC; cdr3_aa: CSAREQGTPYEQYF
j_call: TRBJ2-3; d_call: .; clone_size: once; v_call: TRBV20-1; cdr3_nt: TGCAGTGCTATCCCTGCTAGCACAGATACGCAGTATTTT; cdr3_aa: CSAIPASTDTQYF
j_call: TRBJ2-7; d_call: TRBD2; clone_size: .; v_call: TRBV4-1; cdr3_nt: TGCGCCAGCAGCCCCCTTTTCGGCGGGAGGGTCTACGAGCAGTACTTC; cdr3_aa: CASSPLFGGRVYEQYF
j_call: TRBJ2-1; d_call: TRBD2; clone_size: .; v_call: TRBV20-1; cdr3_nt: TGCAGTGCTAAAGGACTAGTGTCCTACAATGAGCAGTTCTTC; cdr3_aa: CSAKGLVSYNEQFF
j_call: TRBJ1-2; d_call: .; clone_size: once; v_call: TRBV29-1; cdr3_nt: TGCAGCGTTGAAGATTGGGTTGCGGCAGGGGCACAACCTAACTATGGCTACACCTTC; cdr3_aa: CSVEDWVAAGAQPNYGYTF
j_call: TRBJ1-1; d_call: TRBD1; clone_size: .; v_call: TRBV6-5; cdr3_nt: TGTGCCAGCAGTCCCTCCGTGGCAGGGGGCACTGAAGCTTTCTTT; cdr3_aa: CASSPSVAGGTEAFF
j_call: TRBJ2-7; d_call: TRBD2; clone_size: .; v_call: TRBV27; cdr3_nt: TGTGCCAGCAGTTTATCCCTAGCGGACATCTACGAGCAGTACTTC; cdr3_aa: CASSLSLADIYEQYF
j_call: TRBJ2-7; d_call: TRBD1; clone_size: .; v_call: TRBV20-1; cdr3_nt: TGCAGTGCTAGAGATCTACAGGGGCCCTACGAGCAGTACTTC; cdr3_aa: CSARDLQGPYEQYF
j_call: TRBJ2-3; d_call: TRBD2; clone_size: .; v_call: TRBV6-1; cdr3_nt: TGTGCCAGCAGCCCAACCCCGGGAGGTAGCACAGATACGCAGTATTTT; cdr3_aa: CASSPTPGGSTDTQYF
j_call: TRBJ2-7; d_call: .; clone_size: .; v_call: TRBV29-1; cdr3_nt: TGCAGCGTTGCATGGGGGGTCTACGAGCAGTACTTC; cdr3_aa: CSVAWGVYEQYF
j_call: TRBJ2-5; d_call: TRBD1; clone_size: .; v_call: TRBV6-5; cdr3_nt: TGTGCCAGCAGGAGACAGGGGGCTAGGGAGACCCAGTACTTC; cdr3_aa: CASRRQGARETQYF
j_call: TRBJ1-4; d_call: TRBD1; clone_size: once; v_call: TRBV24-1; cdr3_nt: TGTGCCACTTTGGACAGGGCTGATGAAAAACTGTTTTTT; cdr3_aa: CATLDRADEKLFF
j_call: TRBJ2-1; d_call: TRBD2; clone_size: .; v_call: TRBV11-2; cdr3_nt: TGTGCCAGCAGCTCCGGACTAGTCCATCAGTTCTTC; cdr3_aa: CASSSGLVHQFF
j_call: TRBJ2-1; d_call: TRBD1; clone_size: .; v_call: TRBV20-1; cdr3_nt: TGCAGTGCTAGAGTTTCACAGGGGGGTAATGAGCAGTTCTTC; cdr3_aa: CSARVSQGGNEQFF
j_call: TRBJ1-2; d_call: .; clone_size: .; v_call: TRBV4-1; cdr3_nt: TGCGCCAGCAGCTCAAGATATTCGGGAGGGGGAGCTAACTATGGCTACACCTTC; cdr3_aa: CASSSRYSGGGANYGYTF
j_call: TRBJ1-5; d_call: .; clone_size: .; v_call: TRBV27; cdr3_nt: TGTGCCAGCACCCCGGGGGGGTTTGGTCAGCCCCAGCATTTT; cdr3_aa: CASTPGGFGQPQHF
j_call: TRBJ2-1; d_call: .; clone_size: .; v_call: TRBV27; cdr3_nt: TGTGCCAGCCTCCCCTTAGCCTCTCTAGACAATGAGCAGTTCTTC; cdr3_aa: CASLPLASLDNEQFF
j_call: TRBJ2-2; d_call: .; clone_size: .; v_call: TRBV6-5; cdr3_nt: TGTGCCAGCAGCCCGAGCGGGTTCGACACCGGGGAGCTGTTTTTT; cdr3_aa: CASSPSGFDTGELFF
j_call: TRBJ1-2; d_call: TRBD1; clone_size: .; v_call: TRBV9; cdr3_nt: TGTGCCAGCAGCGAGGCCCCAGGGGGAGGCTACACCTTC; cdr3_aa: CASSEAPGGGYTF